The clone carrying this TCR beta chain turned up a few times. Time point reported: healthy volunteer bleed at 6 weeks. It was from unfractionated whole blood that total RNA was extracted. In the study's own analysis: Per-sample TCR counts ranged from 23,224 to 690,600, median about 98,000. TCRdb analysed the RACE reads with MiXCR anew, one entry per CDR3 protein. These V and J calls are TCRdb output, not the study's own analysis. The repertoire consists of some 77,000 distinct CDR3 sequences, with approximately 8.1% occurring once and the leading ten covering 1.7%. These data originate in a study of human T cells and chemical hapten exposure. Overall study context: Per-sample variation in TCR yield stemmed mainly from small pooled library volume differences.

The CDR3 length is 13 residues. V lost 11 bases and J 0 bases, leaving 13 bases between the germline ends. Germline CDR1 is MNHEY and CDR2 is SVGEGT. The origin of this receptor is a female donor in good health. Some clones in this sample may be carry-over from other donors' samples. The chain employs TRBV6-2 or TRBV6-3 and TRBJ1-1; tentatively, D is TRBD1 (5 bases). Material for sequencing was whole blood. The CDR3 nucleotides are TGTGCCGGGGGGGGACGGCTGAACACTGAAGCTTTCTTT. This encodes CAGGGRLNTEAFF.